Listed here are 29 T cell receptor beta chains from one sample, sequenced in a study of T cell responses to AZD1222 COVID-19 vaccine. The method was immunoSEQ multiplex PCR; TCRdb's version includes in-frame clones alone and lacks a portion of them. The sample has about 120,000 clones, 85% to 95% seen once; the top ten hold around 1.8%. The sample was peripheral blood, taken on day 0 of AZD1222 vaccination. The receptors here all came from an adult in good health.

This clone was seen a few times. V gene TRBV5-5 combines with J gene TRBJ1-5, with D possibly being TRBD1 (5 bases). Germline V gene data show CDR1 as SGHKS and CDR2 as YYEKEE (reference sequence). The V end was cut by 0 bases, the J end by 4 bases, with 14 bases between. The length of the CDR3 is 16 residues. CDR3 DNA sequence: TGTGCCAGCAGCTTGGGTCCAGGGTCGGGTAATCAGCCCCAGCATTTT. This codes for CASSLGPGSGNQPQHF.

V and J are TRBV7-3 and TRBJ1-1; D possibly corresponds to TRBD1 (5 bases). V was pared by 1 base and J by 3 bases, with 9 bases between. This CDR3 comprises 14 residues. Germline lookup yields CDR1 SGHTA and CDR2 FQGTGA. CDR3 nucleotide sequence: TGTGCCAGCAGCTTAATAGGAGGGGACACTGAAGCTTTCTTT. This encodes CASSLIGGDTEAFF. The complete variable domain, with remaining parts taken from reference TRBV7-3 and TRBJ1-1, reads GAGVSQTPSNKVTEKGKYVELRCDPISGHTALYWYRQSLGQGPEFLIYFQGTGAADDSGLPNDRFFAVRPEGSVSTLKIQRTERGDSAVYLCASSLIGGDTEAFFGQGTRLTVV.

The chain carries TRBV5-1 and TRBJ1-1; D may be TRBD1 (6 bases). With 0 bases removed from V and 1 base from J, the gap between germline ends came to 13 bases. This CDR3 spans 16 amino acids. Germline CDR1 and CDR2: SGHRS and YFSETQ. CDR3 in amino acids: CASSLGSAGENTEAFF. The CDR3 DNA reads TGCGCCAGCAGCTTGGGATCGGCAGGGGAGAACACTGAAGCTTTCTTT. Variable domain in full (rest from reference TRBV5-1 and TRBJ1-1): KAGVTQTPRYLIKTRGQQVTLSCSPISGHRSVSWYQQTPGQGLQFLFEYFSETQRNKGNFPGRFSGRQFSNSRSEMNVSTLELGDSALYLCASSLGSAGENTEAFFGQGTRLTVV.

The V and J genes are TRBV7-2 and TRBJ2-1; 7 bases match TRBD2. There are 11 residues in the CDR3. The trim removed 4 bases at V and 15 bases at J, leaving 6 bases unmatched. CDR1 SGHTA and CDR2 FQGNSA come from the germline V gene. The CDR3 sequence is CASSSLGRWFF. In DNA, the CDR3 is TGTGCCAGCAGCTCCCTCGGGAGGTGGTTCTTC.

The gene calls are TRBV19 and TRBJ1-5; 10 nucleotides agree with TRBD1. The CDR3 has 14 residues. The trim removed 5 bases at V and 3 bases at J, leaving 1 base unmatched. Per germline, CDR1 LNHDA and CDR2 SQIVND (reference sequence). For the CDR3, the DNA is TGTGCCAGTAGTGGGACAGGGGTCAATCAGCCCCAGCATTTT. Translation: CASSGTGVNQPQHF. The whole variable domain, remainder taken from reference TRBV19 and TRBJ1-5, is DGGITQSPKYLFRKEGQNVTLSCEQNLNHDAMYWYRQDPGQGLRLIYYSQIVNDFQKGDIAEGYSVSREKKESFPLTVTSAQKNPTAFYLCASSGTGVNQPQHFGDGTRLSIL.

The chain joins TRBV9 to TRBJ2-3; no clear D gene. Germline CDR1 is SGDLS and CDR2 is YYNGEE. This CDR3 region has 13 residues. V shed 0 bases and J shed 8 bases, with 10 bases lying between them. The CDR3 nucleotides are TGTGCCAGCAGCGTAGGGCAGGAGCCTACGCAGTATTTT. Amino acid sequence: CASSVGQEPTQYF.

CDR3 nucleotide sequence: TGTGCCAGCAGTTGGGGGGGACTAGCGGGAGGTGGCAATGAGCAGTTCTTC. Encoded protein: CASSWGGLAGGGNEQFF. J is TRBJ2-1 and V is TRBV27; 15 nucleotides agree with TRBD2. The CDR3 covers 17 residues. After removal of 4 bases from V and 6 bases from J, the junction contained 7 bases not matched to a gene. Germline CDR1 MNHEY, CDR2 SMNVEV (reference sequence).

The chain has TRBV5-8 and TRBJ1-1; tentatively, D is TRBD1 (5 bases). The CDR3 has 13 residues. The germline V gene has CDR1 SGHTS and CDR2 YDEGEE. Trimming left V 4 bases short and J 6 bases short, with 13 bases between. In DNA form, the CDR3 reads TGTGCCAGCAGCCCGGCCCGAGGGGCTGAAGCTTTCTTT. This gives the protein CASSPARGAEAFF.

This rearrangement joins TRBV6-2 or TRBV6-3 to TRBJ1-2, with D possibly matching TRBD1 (6 bases). The V end lost 2 bases, the J end lost 4 bases, and 17 bases lay between the germline ends. In germline, CDR1 is MNHEY, CDR2 SVGEGT. The CDR3 length is 16 residues. The CDR3 nucleotides are TGTGCCAGCAGTTACCCAGACAGGAGGATTCTCTATGGCTACACCTTC. Residues: CASSYPDRRILYGYTF.

The chain couples TRBV2 to TRBJ1-6; D remains ambiguous. Trimming stripped 3 bases from V and 10 bases from J, with 7 bases between. This CDR3 comprises 12 residues. CDR1 is SNHLY, CDR2 FYNNEI, per germline. The CDR3 loop is CASSEMRSPLHF. The CDR3 nucleotides are TGTGCCAGCAGTGAGATGAGGTCACCCCTCCACTTT.

CDR3 sequence: CASSQTGPQHF. In DNA, the CDR3 is TGTGCCAGCAGTCAGACAGGGCCACAGCATTTT. The V and J genes are TRBV6-1 and TRBJ1-5; 7 bases are a match to TRBD1. Germline CDR1 reads MNHNS; CDR2 reads SASEGT. V trimming: 5 bases; J trimming: 13 bases; junction bases outside the gene matches: 5. CDR3 size: 11 residues.

The chain employs TRBV12-3 or TRBV12-4 and TRBJ1-2; maybe TRBD1 (5 bases). The CDR3 loop spans 12 amino acids. V lost 10 bases to trimming and J lost 8 bases, with 17 bases between them. CDR3 sequence: CANRRGVNGYTF. CDR3 DNA sequence: TGTGCCAACCGGCGGGGGGTGAACGGCTACACCTTC.

The chain employs TRBV7-2 and TRBJ1-5; D is perhaps TRBD1 (5 bases). Trimming stripped 6 bases from V and 5 bases from J, with 23 bases between. This CDR3 region has 17 residues. Germline loops: CDR1 SGHTA, CDR2 FQGNSA. Here the CDR3 reads CASSPGATARIDQPQHF. Here the CDR3 DNA reads TGTGCCAGCAGTCCAGGCGCGACAGCCCGTATAGATCAGCCCCAGCATTTT. Complete variable domain (other parts from reference TRBV7-2 and TRBJ1-5): GAGVSQSPSNKVTEKGKDVELRCDPISGHTALYWYRQSLGQGLEFLIYFQGNSAPDKSGLPSDRFSAERTGGSVSTLTIQRTQQEDSAVYLCASSPGATARIDQPQHFGDGTRLSIL.

This chain uses TRBV25-1 with TRBJ2-3, with D possibly being TRBD1 (5 bases). The ends were cut back, 5 bases at V and 2 bases at J, with 17 bases in the middle. The germline gives CDR1 MGHDK, CDR2 SYGVNS. The CDR3 spans 16 residues. This CDR3 is CASSPLLPGFTDTQYF. The CDR3 DNA reads TGTGCCAGCAGTCCACTCCTACCAGGGTTCACAGATACGCAGTATTTT.

There are a few counts of this clone. Distinct nucleotide sequences in the sample also encode this CDR3. The gene calls are TRBV29-1 and TRBJ1-5; D ambiguous. V was clipped by 3 bases and J by 4 bases, with 10 bases between them. The length of the CDR3 is 13 residues. Per germline, CDR1 SQVTM and CDR2 ANQGSEA. CDR3 coding DNA: TGCAGCGTTGAGGGCGGCGATAATCAGCCCCAGCATTTT. It specifies CSVEGGDNQPQHF.

The chain has TRBV6-5 and TRBJ2-3; tentative D call: TRBD2 (6 bases). The CDR3 sequence is 15 residues long. Deletions cut 6 bases from V and 2 bases from J, with 15 bases between. The germline gives CDR1 MNHEY, CDR2 SVGAGI. The CDR3 here is CASSTGTSATDTQYF. The CDR3 DNA sequence: TGTGCCAGCAGCACCGGGACTTCCGCCACAGATACGCAGTATTTT.

The genes are TRBV6-6 and TRBJ1-5; D gene ambiguous. This CDR3 spans 12 amino acids. The germline CDR1 and CDR2 sequences are MNHNY and SVGAGI (reference sequence). V was trimmed by 9 bases and J by 2 bases, leaving 8 bases between them. CDR3 sequence: CASTGGNQPQHF. CDR3 bases: TGTGCCAGTACTGGGGGCAATCAGCCCCAGCATTTT.

The J gene is TRBJ2-3, the V gene TRBV24-1; 9 positions match TRBD2. Germline V gene lookup returns CDR1 KGHDR and CDR2 SFDVKD. The CDR3 extends over 20 amino acids. Unmatched junction bases numbered 18, after V lost 4 bases and J lost 2 bases. The CDR3 DNA follows: TGTGCCACCAGTGACACCCGGCGGGAGGGCCAGCTGTGGAACACAGATACGCAGTATTTT. This gives the protein CATSDTRREGQLWNTDTQYF.

The rearrangement uses TRBV5-6 and TRBJ2-7, with D unresolved. Germline values: CDR1 SGHDT, CDR2 YYEEEE. The CDR3 is 16 amino acids. Trimming removed 4 bases from V and 2 bases from J, with 19 bases in between. The CDR3 loop is CASSPGSQDWPYEQYV. Written as DNA, the CDR3 is TGTGCCAGCAGCCCTGGATCCCAAGATTGGCCCTACGAGCAGTACGTC.

In DNA, the CDR3 is TGTGCCAGCAGTTTGACTGTCCCCACCTTCACAGATACGCAGTATTTT. Its protein product is CASSLTVPTFTDTQYF. The chain uses TRBV6-2 or TRBV6-3 and TRBJ2-3; unclear D gene. Trimming pared 4 bases from V and 2 bases from J, leaving 16 bases between. CDR3 length equals 16 residues. Germline loops: CDR1 MNHEY, CDR2 SVGEGT.

This chain links TRBV4-1 with TRBJ1-4; no definite D call. CDR3 length: 16 amino acids. The V and J ends lost 2 bases and 0 bases respectively, with 10 bases between them. CDR1 is MGHRA and CDR2 is YSYEKL in the germline V gene. The CDR3 here is CASSQPRAATNEKLFF. The DNA for the CDR3 is TGCGCCAGCAGCCAACCCCGGGCAGCAACTAATGAAAAACTGTTTTTT.

V and J are TRBV4-3 and TRBJ1-5; a weak D match, TRBD1 (6 bases). V was pared by 0 bases and J by 2 bases, with 11 bases between. This CDR3 is 16 amino acids long. Per the germline V gene, CDR1 is LGHNA and CDR2 is YSLEER. The CDR3 sequence is CASSQDTGSGNQPQHF. CDR3 coding DNA: TGCGCCAGCAGCCAAGATACAGGGTCGGGCAATCAGCCCCAGCATTTT.

This chain joins TRBV7-2 and TRBJ2-2; no definite D call. Trimming cost V 5 bases and J 0 bases, with 19 bases left between them. The CDR3 length is 18 residues. Germline V CDR1 and CDR2: SGHTA, FQGNSA. The CDR3 loop reads CASSPRTVHLTNTGELFF. The CDR3 DNA is TGTGCCAGCAGCCCTCGGACGGTACACTTGACGAACACCGGGGAGCTGTTTTTT.

This sequence joins TRBV11-2 and TRBJ1-2; D remains ambiguous. This CDR3 contains 15 residues. Germline values: CDR1 SGHAT, CDR2 FQNNGV. The V and J ends lost 2 bases and 4 bases respectively, with 14 bases between them. CDR3 bases: TGTGCCAGCAGCTTAAGTCCAGGCTGGGGCTATGGCTACACCTTC. Translated: CASSLSPGWGYGYTF.

J is TRBJ2-1 and V is TRBV3-1 (or the pseudogene TRBV3-2); 12 nucleotides match TRBD2. V was clipped by 2 bases and J by 0 bases; unmatched bases: 2. CDR3 length: 17 residues. CDR1 is LGHDT, CDR2 YNNKEL, per germline (reference sequence). The CDR3 reads CASSQLAGGSSYNEQFF. CDR3 bases: TGTGCCAGCAGCCAACTAGCGGGAGGGAGCTCCTACAATGAGCAGTTCTTC.

This chain links TRBV10-3 with TRBJ2-2, with 7 positions matching TRBD1. Unmatched junction bases numbered 11, after V lost 7 bases and J lost 0 bases. CDR1 ENHRY and CDR2 SYGVKD come from the germline V gene. The CDR3 runs 17 residues. In nucleotides, the CDR3 is TGTGCCATCAAAGACTTGGCCGGGACAGCGAACACCGGGGAGCTGTTTTTT. Protein product: CAIKDLAGTANTGELFF.

This clone appeared a single time. The gene calls are TRBV7-3 and TRBJ2-3; 9 nucleotides agree with TRBD1. The trim removed 8 bases at V and 5 bases at J, leaving 8 bases unmatched. CDR1 SGHTA and CDR2 FQGTGA come from the germline V gene. This CDR3 is 14 amino acids long. Written as DNA, the CDR3 is TGTGCCAGCGGGCCGGACAGGGGCGTAGATACGCAGTATTTT. Translation gives CASGPDRGVDTQYF.

The genes are TRBV6-1 and TRBJ2-3; D is perhaps TRBD2 (6 bases). The CDR3 extends over 16 amino acids. Germline V gene data show CDR1 as MNHNS and CDR2 as SASEGT. V was shortened by 4 bases and J by 2 bases, with 16 bases between the two germline ends. CDR3 sequence reads: CASSGGTAEPTDTQYF. The DNA of the CDR3 is TGTGCCAGCAGTGGCGGGACTGCCGAGCCCACAGATACGCAGTATTTT.

The chain couples TRBV7-6 to TRBJ2-1; 7 bases line up with TRBD1. The CDR3 extends over 14 amino acids. V shed 5 bases and J 8 bases; nucleotides not matched to a gene: 9. CDR1 is SGHVS and CDR2 is FNYEAQ in the germline V gene. The CDR3 region is CASSARTGWDEQFF. Here the CDR3 DNA reads TGTGCCAGCAGCGCCAGGACAGGTTGGGATGAGCAGTTCTTC.